The next 20 T cell receptor beta chains were all read from a single sample in a study of OX40 agonist ivuxolimab in advanced cancers. Produced via immunoSEQ multiplex PCR; TCRdb's table is partial and in-frame only. The table has roughly 67,000 clones, 80% to 90% seen once. The sequences come from CD4+ or CD8+ T cells sorted from blood, collected in a trial of the OX40 agonist ivuxolimab. These receptors originate from an adult with an advanced solid tumor such as melanoma, head and neck, liver or kidney cancer.

V usage is TRBV11-2 and J usage is TRBJ2-3; possibly TRBD1 for D (6 bases). V lost 0 bases, J lost 5 bases, and 6 bases lay in between. Per germline, CDR1 SGHAT and CDR2 FQNNGV. The CDR3 is 13 amino acids. The CDR3 loop reads CASSLDRGDTQYF. In DNA, the CDR3 is TGTGCCAGCAGCTTAGACAGGGGAGATACGCAGTATTTT.

The chain employs TRBV18 and TRBJ1-2; unclear D gene. The CDR3 is made up of 15 amino acids. The V end was cut by 0 bases, the J end by 0 bases, with 8 bases between. The germline gives CDR1 KGHSH, CDR2 LQKENI. CDR3 in DNA: TGTGCCAGCTCACCACCGATTAAGGCTAACTATGGCTACACCTTC. It is translated as CASSPPIKANYGYTF.

J is TRBJ1-2 and V is TRBV30; the match to TRBD1 covers 7 bases. The ends lost 0 bases at V and 5 bases at J; junction bases unmatched: 9. There are 15 residues in the CDR3. Germline V lookup: CDR1 GTSNPN, CDR2 SVGIG (reference sequence). CDR3: CAWSVRQGGRYGYTF. The CDR3 DNA reads TGTGCCTGGAGTGTACGGCAGGGGGGGAGGTATGGCTACACCTTC.

The rearrangement uses TRBV6-1 and TRBJ1-4, with D unresolved. The CDR3 is 17 amino acids. Between the trimmed V and J ends, which lost 2 bases and 8 bases, there was a span of 21 bases. The germline V gene encodes CDR1 MNHNS and CDR2 SASEGT. The CDR3 is CASSEYPTSQRGEKLFF. The CDR3 DNA follows: TGTGCCAGCAGTGAATATCCTACGAGTCAGCGGGGAGAAAAACTGTTTTTT.

The chain couples TRBV10-3 to TRBJ1-6; D not certain. This CDR3 has 16 residues. Trimming left V 0 bases short and J 9 bases short, with 15 bases between. Germline V gene sequence: CDR1 ENHRY, CDR2 SYGVKD. The CDR3 DNA reads TGTGCCATCAGTGAGTCGACCTGGATTAAGGGTTCACCCCTCCACTTT. Translated, it gives CAISESTWIKGSPLHF.

Only one count was recorded for this clone. The genes are TRBV4-1 and TRBJ2-7; 9 bases match TRBD1. V dropped 0 bases and J dropped 4; count of bases not matched to a gene: 7. The germline V gene encodes CDR1 MGHRA and CDR2 YSYEKL. CDR3 size: 16 residues. DNA of the CDR3: TGCGCCAGCAGCCAAGAGGACAGGGGCATGAGGTACGAGCAGTACTTC. It is translated as CASSQEDRGMRYEQYF.

V gene TRBV6-1 combines with J gene TRBJ2-7; D gene unclear. CDR3 length equals 14 residues. The V and J ends lost 1 base and 0 bases respectively, with 7 bases between them. CDR1 is MNHNS, CDR2 SASEGT, per germline. The CDR3 bases are TGTGCCAGCAGTGAAGGGTACAGCTCCTACGAGCAGTACTTC. Translating gives CASSEGYSSYEQYF.

The V call is TRBV7-9, the J call TRBJ2-7, with D perhaps matching TRBD1 (5 bases). V was trimmed by 8 bases and J by 0 bases, leaving 8 bases between them. The CDR3 has 12 amino acids. In germline, CDR1 is SEHNR, CDR2 FQNEAQ (reference sequence). CDR3 protein: CASAGLSYEQYF. CDR3 nucleotide sequence: TGTGCCAGCGCAGGGCTCTCCTACGAGCAGTACTTC.

The chain links TRBV28 to TRBJ2-1, with a weak D call TRBD1 (5 bases). CDR3 length equals 14 residues. V lost 6 bases and J 8 bases, leaving 17 bases between the germline ends. Germline V gives CDR1 MDHEN, CDR2 SYDVKM. DNA of the CDR3: TGTGCCAGCAGCTTGGGGCAGATGGAGCATGAGCAGTTCTTC. Protein: CASSLGQMEHEQFF. The full variable domain, its missing parts supplied by reference TRBV28 and TRBJ2-1, is DVKVTQSSRYLVKRTGEKVFLECVQDMDHENMFWYRQDPGLGLRLIYFSYDVKMKEKGDIPEGYSVSREKKERFSLILESASTNQTSMYLCASSLGQMEHEQFFGPGTRLTVL.

The V call is TRBV5-8, the J call TRBJ2-5; tentatively, D is TRBD1 or TRBD2 (6 bases each). CDR1 and CDR2 from the germline V gene are SGHTS and YDEGEE. V lost 4 bases and J lost 2, with 15 bases in between. The CDR3 is 15 residues long. The CDR3 loop is CASSVGWGAQETQYF. DNA of the CDR3: TGTGCCAGCAGCGTTGGTTGGGGGGCTCAAGAGACCCAGTACTTC.

The chain recombines TRBV5-4 with TRBJ2-3; 7 bases are a match to TRBD2. With V trimmed by 0 bases and J by 2 bases, 6 bases remained unmatched. CDR3 length: 16 amino acids. Germline CDR1 reads SGHNT; CDR2 reads YYREEE (reference sequence). As DNA, the CDR3 is TGTGCCAGCAGCTTGGCTTGGCGGGGGACCACAGATACGCAGTATTTT. This gives the protein CASSLAWRGTTDTQYF.

The chain has TRBV20-1 and TRBJ2-7, with D unresolved. Per germline, CDR1 DFQATT and CDR2 SNEGSKA (reference sequence). CDR3 length equals 11 residues. Trimming took off 6 bases at V and 5 bases at J, with 11 bases between the two ends. The CDR3 DNA is TGCAGTGCCATACTACGCAACGAGCAGTACTTC. Its protein is CSAILRNEQYF.

The V and J genes are TRBV7-9 and TRBJ1-5, with D tentatively TRBD1 (5 bases). Germline-derived CDR1 and CDR2 are SEHNR and FQNEAQ (reference sequence). V was shortened by 0 bases and J by 6 bases, with 15 bases between the two germline ends. This CDR3 has 16 amino acids. In DNA, the CDR3 is TGTGCCAGCAGCTTAGCAGCCGGGACCGCTAGTCAGCCCCAGCATTTT. Translating it yields CASSLAAGTASQPQHF.

The V call is TRBV7-2, the J call TRBJ2-7; 8 bases line up with TRBD1. This CDR3 comprises 15 residues. Germline-derived CDR1 and CDR2 are SGHTA and FQGNSA. V trimming: 5 bases; J trimming: 0 bases; junction bases outside the gene matches: 6. The CDR3 is CASSRPGTGSYEQYF. The CDR3 bases are TGTGCCAGCAGCCGTCCCGGGACAGGCTCCTACGAGCAGTACTTC.

The V and J genes are TRBV7-3 and TRBJ2-7; D is perhaps TRBD1 or TRBD2 (6 bases each). The length of the CDR3 is 15 residues. The germline V gene has CDR1 SGHTA and CDR2 FQGTGA. The ends were cut back, 1 base at V and 0 bases at J, with 10 bases in the middle. The CDR3 region is CASSLRGGSSYEQYF. The CDR3 DNA reads TGTGCCAGCAGCTTAAGAGGGGGGTCCTCCTACGAGCAGTACTTC. Full variable domain (remainder filled in from reference TRBV7-3 and TRBJ2-7): GAGVSQTPSNKVTEKGKYVELRCDPISGHTALYWYRQSLGQGPEFLIYFQGTGAADDSGLPNDRFFAVRPEGSVSTLKIQRTERGDSAVYLCASSLRGGSSYEQYFGPGTRLTVT.

This rearrangement joins TRBV2 to TRBJ2-1, with TRBD2 matching over 8 bases. CDR3 length equals 15 residues. Germline assignment: CDR1 SNHLY and CDR2 FYNNEI. J lost 5 bases, V lost 6 bases, and 9 bases had no gene match. CDR3 region: CASRPRELADNEQFF. The DNA for the CDR3 is TGTGCCAGCAGGCCTCGGGAACTAGCGGACAATGAGCAGTTCTTC.

The chain uses TRBV11-2 and TRBJ2-5, with 8 bases identical to TRBD1. This CDR3 region has 14 residues. V was clipped by 5 bases and J by 4 bases; unmatched bases: 6. The V gene's germline CDR1 is SGHAT and CDR2 FQNNGV. The CDR3 nucleotides read TGTGCCAGCAGCCCAGGACAGGGAGGAGAGACCCAGTACTTC. As protein: CASSPGQGGETQYF.

The rearrangement joins TRBV2 to TRBJ2-2; 14 nucleotides align to TRBD2. The ends lost 6 bases at V and 6 bases at J; junction bases unmatched: 9. Germline assignment: CDR1 SNHLY and CDR2 FYNNEI. The CDR3 has 17 residues. CDR3 protein: CASRTGTSGGLAGELFF. CDR3 in DNA: TGTGCCAGCAGGACCGGGACTAGCGGGGGACTCGCCGGGGAGCTGTTTTTT.

This sequence joins TRBV18 and TRBJ2-6, with no clear D. The ends were cut back, 3 bases at V and 0 bases at J, with 9 bases in the middle. The CDR3 length is 16 residues. Germline values: CDR1 KGHSH, CDR2 LQKENI. The CDR3 nucleotides are TGTGCCAGCTCACCGGACCGTCACTCTGGGGCCAACGTCCTGACTTTC. Its protein product is CASSPDRHSGANVLTF.

The chain combines TRBV30 with TRBJ2-7; D unresolved. Germline V lookup: CDR1 GTSNPN, CDR2 SVGIG (reference sequence). This CDR3 has 11 residues. Trimming left V 1 base short and J 6 bases short, with 7 bases between. CDR3 region: CAWSGSREQYF. The CDR3 bases are TGTGCCTGGAGTGGCAGTCGCGAGCAGTACTTC.